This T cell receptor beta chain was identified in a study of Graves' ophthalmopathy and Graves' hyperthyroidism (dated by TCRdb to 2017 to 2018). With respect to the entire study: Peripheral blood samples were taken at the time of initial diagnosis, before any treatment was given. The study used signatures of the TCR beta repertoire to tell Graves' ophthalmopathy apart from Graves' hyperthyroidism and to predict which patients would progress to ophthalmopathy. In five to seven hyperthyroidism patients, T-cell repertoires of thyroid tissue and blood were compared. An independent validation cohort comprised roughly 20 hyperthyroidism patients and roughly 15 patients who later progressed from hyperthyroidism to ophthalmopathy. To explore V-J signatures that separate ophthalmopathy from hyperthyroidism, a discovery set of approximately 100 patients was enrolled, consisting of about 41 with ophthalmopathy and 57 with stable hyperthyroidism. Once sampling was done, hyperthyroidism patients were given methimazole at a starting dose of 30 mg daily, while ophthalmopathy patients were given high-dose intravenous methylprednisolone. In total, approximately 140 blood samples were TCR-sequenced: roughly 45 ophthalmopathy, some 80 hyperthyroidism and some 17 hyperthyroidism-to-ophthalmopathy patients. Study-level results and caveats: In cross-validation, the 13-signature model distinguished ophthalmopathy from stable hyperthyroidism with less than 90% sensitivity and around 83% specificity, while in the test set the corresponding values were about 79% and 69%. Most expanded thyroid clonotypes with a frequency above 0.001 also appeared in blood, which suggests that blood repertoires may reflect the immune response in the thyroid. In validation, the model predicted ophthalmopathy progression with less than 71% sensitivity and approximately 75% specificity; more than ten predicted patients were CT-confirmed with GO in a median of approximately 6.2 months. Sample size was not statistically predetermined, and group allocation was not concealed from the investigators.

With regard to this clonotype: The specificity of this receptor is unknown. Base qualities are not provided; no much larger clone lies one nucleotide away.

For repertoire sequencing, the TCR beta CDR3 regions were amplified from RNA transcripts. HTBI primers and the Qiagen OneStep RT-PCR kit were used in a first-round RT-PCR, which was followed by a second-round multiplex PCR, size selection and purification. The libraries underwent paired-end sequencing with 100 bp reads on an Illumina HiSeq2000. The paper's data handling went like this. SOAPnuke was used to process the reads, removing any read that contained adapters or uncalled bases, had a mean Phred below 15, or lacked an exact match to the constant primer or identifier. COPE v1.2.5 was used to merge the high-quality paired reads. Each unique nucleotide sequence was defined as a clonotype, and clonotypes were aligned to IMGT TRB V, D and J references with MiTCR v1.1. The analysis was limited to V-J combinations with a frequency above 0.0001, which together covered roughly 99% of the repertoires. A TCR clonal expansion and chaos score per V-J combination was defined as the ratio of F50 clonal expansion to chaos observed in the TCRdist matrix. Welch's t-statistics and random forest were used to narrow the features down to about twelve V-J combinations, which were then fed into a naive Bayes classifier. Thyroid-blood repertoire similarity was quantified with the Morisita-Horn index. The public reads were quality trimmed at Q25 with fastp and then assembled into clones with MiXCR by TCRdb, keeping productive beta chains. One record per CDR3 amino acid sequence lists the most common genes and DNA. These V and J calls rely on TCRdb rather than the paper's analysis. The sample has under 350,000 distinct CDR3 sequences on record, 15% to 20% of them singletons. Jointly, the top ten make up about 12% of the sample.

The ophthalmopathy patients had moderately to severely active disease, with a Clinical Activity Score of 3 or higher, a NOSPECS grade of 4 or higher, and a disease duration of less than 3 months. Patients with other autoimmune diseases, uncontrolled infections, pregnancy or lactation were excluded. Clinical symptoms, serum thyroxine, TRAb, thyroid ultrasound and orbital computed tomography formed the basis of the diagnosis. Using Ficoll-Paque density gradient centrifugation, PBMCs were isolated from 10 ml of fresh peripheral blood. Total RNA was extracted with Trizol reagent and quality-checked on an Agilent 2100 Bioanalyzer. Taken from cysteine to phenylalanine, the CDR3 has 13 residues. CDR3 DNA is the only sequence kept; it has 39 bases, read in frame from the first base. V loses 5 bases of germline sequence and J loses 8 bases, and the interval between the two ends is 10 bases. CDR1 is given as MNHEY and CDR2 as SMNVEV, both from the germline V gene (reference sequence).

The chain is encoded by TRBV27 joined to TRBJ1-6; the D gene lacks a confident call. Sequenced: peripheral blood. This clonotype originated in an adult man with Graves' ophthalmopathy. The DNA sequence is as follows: TGTGCCAGCAGTCGACACGGGGATTCACCCCTCCACTTT. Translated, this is CASSRHGDSPLHF.